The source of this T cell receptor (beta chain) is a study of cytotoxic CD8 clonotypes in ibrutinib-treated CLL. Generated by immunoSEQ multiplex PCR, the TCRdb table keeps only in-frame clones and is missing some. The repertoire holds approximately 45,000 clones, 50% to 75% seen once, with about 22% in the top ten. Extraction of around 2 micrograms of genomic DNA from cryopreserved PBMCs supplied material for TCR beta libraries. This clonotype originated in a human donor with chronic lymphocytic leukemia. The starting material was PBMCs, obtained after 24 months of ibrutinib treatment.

CDR3 nucleotide sequence: TGTGCCAGCAGCCAAGGGGACGGGACAGCTAGCACAGATACGCAGTATTTT. It specifies CASSQGDGTASTDTQYF. The rearrangement uses TRBV4-2 and TRBJ2-3; 7 nucleotides agree with TRBD1. After removal of 1 base from V and 0 bases from J, the junction contained 7 bases not matched to a gene. Per the germline V gene, CDR1 is LGHNA and CDR2 is YNFKEQ. This CDR3 has 17 amino acids.